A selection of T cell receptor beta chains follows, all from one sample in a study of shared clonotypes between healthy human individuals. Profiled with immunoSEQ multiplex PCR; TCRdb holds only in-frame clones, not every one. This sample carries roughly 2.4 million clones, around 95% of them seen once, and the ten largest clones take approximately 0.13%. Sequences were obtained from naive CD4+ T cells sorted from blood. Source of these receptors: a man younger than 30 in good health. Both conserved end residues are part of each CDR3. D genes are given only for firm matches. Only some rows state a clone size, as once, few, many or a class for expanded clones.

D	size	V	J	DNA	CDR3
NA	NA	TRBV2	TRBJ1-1	TGTGCCAGCAGTGTCCAGGGGAAGACTGAAGCTTTCTTT	CASSVQGKTEAFF
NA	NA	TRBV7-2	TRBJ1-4	TGTGCCAGCAGCTTATTAGGGCCAACTAATGAAAAACTGTTTTTT	CASSLLGPTNEKLFF
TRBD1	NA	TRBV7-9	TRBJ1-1	TGTGCCAGCACCCGACAGGGGGACGTCACTGAAGCTTTCTTT	CASTRQGDVTEAFF
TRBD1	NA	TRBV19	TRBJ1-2	TGTGCCAGTAGTATAGGTACAGGGGGCATCTATGGCTACACCTTC	CASSIGTGGIYGYTF
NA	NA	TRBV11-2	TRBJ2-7	TGTGCCAGCAGCTCCCCGGGGCTGGGGACCTACGAGCAGTACTTC	CASSSPGLGTYEQYF
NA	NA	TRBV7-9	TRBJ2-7	TGTGCCAGCAGCTTCGCTCTAGCCGGCCCCTACGAGCAGTACTTC	CASSFALAGPYEQYF
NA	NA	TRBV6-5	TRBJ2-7	TGTGCCAGCAGTTACTCAACGAGCTCCTACGAGCAGTACTTC	CASSYSTSSYEQYF
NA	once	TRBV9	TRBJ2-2	TGTGCCAGCAGTGCCCTATTGACTAGAAATGCCGGGGAGCTGTTTTTT	CASSALLTRNAGELFF
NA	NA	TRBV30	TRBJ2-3	TGTGCCTGGAGTCCACCCGGCCCCGAACAGGGTAGGAGGGCAGATACGCAGTATTTT	CAWSPPGPEQGRRADTQYF
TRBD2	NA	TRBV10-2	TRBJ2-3	TGCGCCAGCAGTGATAGCGTGGGGGGGGTGAGCACAGATACGCAGTATTTT	CASSDSVGGVSTDTQYF
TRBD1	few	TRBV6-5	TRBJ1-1	TGTGCCAGCAGTAGGACAGGGAACACTGAAGCTTTCTTT	CASSRTGNTEAFF
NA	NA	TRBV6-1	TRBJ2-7	TGTGCCAGCAGTGCGTGGCGGAACGAGCAGTACTTC	CASSAWRNEQYF
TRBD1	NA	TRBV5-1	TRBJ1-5	TGCGCCAGCAGCCCAACCGGACAGGGGGCCAGTCAGCCCCAGCATTTT	CASSPTGQGASQPQHF